This is a list of T cell receptor beta chains from one sample in a study of sequential checkpoint blockade in melanoma. Here immunoSEQ multiplex PCR was the method, and the copy in TCRdb shows in-frame clones only, minus some. The data show 4,500 to 5,500 clones, with approximately 29% seen just once and around 10% held by the top ten. Source: tumor tissue (inferred from file names), taken from a patient given nivolumab and ipilimumab in sequence. Receptor source: a human donor with melanoma. The CDR3 runs from the conserved cysteine through the conserved F or W. A D gene is named only where the DNA matches it firmly. Not all rows give a size; the values are once, few, many and, for expanded clones, a class.

abundance: NA; d_gene: NA; j_gene: TRBJ2-2; v_gene: TRBV23-1; CDR3nt: TGCGCCAGCAGCTTAGGAAACACCGGGGAGCTGTTTTTT; CDR3aa: CASSLGNTGELFF
abundance: few; d_gene: TRBD2; j_gene: TRBJ2-3; v_gene: TRBV11-3; CDR3nt: TGTGCCAGCAGCCCTACTAGCGACACAGATACGCAGTATTTT; CDR3aa: CASSPTSDTDTQYF
abundance: medium-sized; d_gene: NA; j_gene: TRBJ1-1; v_gene: TRBV6-8; CDR3nt: TGTGCCAGCAGTTATAAAGCGAACACTGAAGCTTTCTTT; CDR3aa: CASSYKANTEAFF
abundance: few; d_gene: NA; j_gene: TRBJ2-1; v_gene: TRBV6-7; CDR3nt: TGTGCCAGCAGTTACGTCCCCGGGGGTGTTTACAATGAGCAGTTCTTC; CDR3aa: CASSYVPGGVYNEQFF
abundance: NA; d_gene: TRBD1; j_gene: TRBJ2-7; v_gene: TRBV28; CDR3nt: TGTGCCAGCAGTTTATCGCCAGGGGGATACGAGCAGTACTTC; CDR3aa: CASSLSPGGYEQYF
abundance: NA; d_gene: NA; j_gene: TRBJ1-5; v_gene: TRBV28; CDR3nt: TGTGCCAGCAGTTTGGGGTGGGGTCAGCCCCAGCATTTT; CDR3aa: CASSLGWGQPQHF
abundance: NA; d_gene: TRBD2; j_gene: TRBJ2-1; v_gene: TRBV9; CDR3nt: TGTGCCAGCAGCGTACCAGGGACTAGCGGGAATAGTGAGCAGTTCTTC; CDR3aa: CASSVPGTSGNSEQFF
abundance: few; d_gene: NA; j_gene: TRBJ1-5; v_gene: TRBV28; CDR3nt: TGTGCCAGCAGTCCCATACCTAATCAGCCCCAGCATTTT; CDR3aa: CASSPIPNQPQHF
abundance: NA; d_gene: TRBD2; j_gene: TRBJ2-1; v_gene: TRBV18; CDR3nt: TGTGCCAGCTCAACACTAGCGGGGGCGCGCTACAATGAGCAGTTCTTC; CDR3aa: CASSTLAGARYNEQFF
abundance: few; d_gene: TRBD2; j_gene: TRBJ2-1; v_gene: TRBV4-1; CDR3nt: TGCGCCAGCAGCCCCGGGACTAGCGGGAGTAATGAGCAGTTCTTC; CDR3aa: CASSPGTSGSNEQFF
abundance: NA; d_gene: NA; j_gene: TRBJ1-1; v_gene: TRBV30; CDR3nt: TGTGCCTGGAGTGTATATGGGTTTGAGGGGCCTGAAGCTTTCTTT; CDR3aa: CAWSVYGFEGPEAFF
abundance: NA; d_gene: TRBD1; j_gene: TRBJ2-2; v_gene: TRBV11-3; CDR3nt: TGTGCCAGCAGCTTAACTGACAGGGGGACCGGGGAGCTGTTTTTT; CDR3aa: CASSLTDRGTGELFF
abundance: NA; d_gene: NA; j_gene: TRBJ2-1; v_gene: TRBV5-1; CDR3nt: TGCGCCAGCAGCTTGGCGCCAGGCAGCTCCTACAATGAGCAGTTCTTC; CDR3aa: CASSLAPGSSYNEQFF
abundance: NA; d_gene: NA; j_gene: TRBJ2-1; v_gene: TRBV11-3; CDR3nt: TGTGCCAGCAGCTTGGTCTTGTCCAGTGCCTACAATGAGCAGTTCTTC; CDR3aa: CASSLVLSSAYNEQFF
abundance: NA; d_gene: TRBD1; j_gene: TRBJ1-5; v_gene: TRBV6-8; CDR3nt: TGTGCCATCAGCCGGGACAGGGTGTTACAGCCCCAGCATTTT; CDR3aa: CAISRDRVLQPQHF
abundance: few; d_gene: NA; j_gene: TRBJ1-4; v_gene: TRBV28; CDR3nt: TGTGCCAGCAGTCACCGGGGGGTTGAAAAACTGTTTTTT; CDR3aa: CASSHRGVEKLFF
abundance: NA; d_gene: TRBD1; j_gene: TRBJ2-2; v_gene: TRBV28; CDR3nt: TGTGCCAGCAGCAACCCGAGACAGGGCGCCGGGGAGCTGTTTTTT; CDR3aa: CASSNPRQGAGELFF
abundance: few; d_gene: TRBD2; j_gene: TRBJ2-7; v_gene: TRBV6-8; CDR3nt: TGTGCCAGCAGTCGGACTAGCGGGAGGGACTACGAGCAGTACTTC; CDR3aa: CASSRTSGRDYEQYF
abundance: NA; d_gene: NA; j_gene: TRBJ1-2; v_gene: TRBV10-3; CDR3nt: TGTGCCATCAGTGGGCCGGGACGTGGGGGCTATGGCTACACCTTC; CDR3aa: CAISGPGRGGYGYTF
abundance: NA; d_gene: NA; j_gene: TRBJ2-3; v_gene: TRBV7-5; CDR3nt: TGTGCCAGCAAGCTCTTAGCGGGAGGGCCGGGAGATACGCAGTATTTT; CDR3aa: CASKLLAGGPGDTQYF
abundance: NA; d_gene: TRBD1; j_gene: TRBJ2-1; v_gene: TRBV7-2; CDR3nt: TGTGCCAGCAGCATAGGGACAGGGGCCTACAATGAGCAGTTCTTC; CDR3aa: CASSIGTGAYNEQFF
abundance: NA; d_gene: NA; j_gene: TRBJ1-3; v_gene: TRBV6-8; CDR3nt: TGTGCCATCAGTGGGGTGGGGTCTGGAAACACCATATATTTT; CDR3aa: CAISGVGSGNTIYF
abundance: NA; d_gene: TRBD1; j_gene: TRBJ2-7; v_gene: TRBV6-7; CDR3nt: TGTGCCAGCAGTTATTCGGACAGGGCCTACGAGCAGTACTTC; CDR3aa: CASSYSDRAYEQYF
abundance: NA; d_gene: TRBD2; j_gene: TRBJ2-5; v_gene: TRBV14; CDR3nt: TGTGCCAGCAGCCCCGCAGGAGGCCAACGGGGGGTGGCCCAGTACTTC; CDR3aa: CASSPAGGQRGVAQYF
abundance: once; d_gene: TRBD2; j_gene: TRBJ2-4; v_gene: TRBV28; CDR3nt: TGTGCCAGCAGTATCCTAGCGGGAGGGCCGGCTAAAAACATTCAGTACTTC; CDR3aa: CASSILAGGPAKNIQYF
abundance: many; d_gene: NA; j_gene: TRBJ2-3; v_gene: TRBV12-5; CDR3nt: TGTGCCAGTTTAACCGGGGCGGTAACTAGCACAGATACGCAGTATTTT; CDR3aa: CASLTGAVTSTDTQYF
abundance: few; d_gene: NA; j_gene: TRBJ1-2; v_gene: TRBV4-1; CDR3nt: TGCGCCAGCAGCCAAGTAGCCGAGGAGCCCCTTATTGCTATGAAAGGGAGTCCGAGAACCTTC; CDR3aa: CASSQVAEEPLIAMKGSPRTF
abundance: NA; d_gene: NA; j_gene: TRBJ2-2; v_gene: TRBV6-7; CDR3nt: TGTGCCAGCAGTGGTTTACGGACCAGGGGCGAACCCGGGGAGCTGTTTTTT; CDR3aa: CASSGLRTRGEPGELFF
abundance: NA; d_gene: NA; j_gene: TRBJ2-6; v_gene: TRBV29-1; CDR3nt: TGCAGCGTTGAAGGCGACATCTCTGGGGCCAACGTCCTGACTTTC; CDR3aa: CSVEGDISGANVLTF
abundance: NA; d_gene: NA; j_gene: TRBJ2-3; v_gene: TRBV6-8; CDR3nt: TGTGCCAGCAGTTACTCTAGGGTACTCACAGATACGCAGTATTTT; CDR3aa: CASSYSRVLTDTQYF